This T cell receptor beta chain was sequenced during a study of blood T cell repertoires in COVID-19. At the level of the study: T cells, B-cell-depleted T cells, or PBMCs provided the cDNA or gDNA that served as material.

Profiling relied on immunoSEQ multiplex PCR, and the TCRdb table lists in-frame clones only, not all of them. The profile shows hundreds of thousands of clones, 85% of them singletons. This clone was found a few times. The sequence came from a woman aged 50 to 60 with active or convalescent COVID-19. Sequencing used peripheral blood.

DNA for the CDR3: TGTGCCAGCAGCCAAGATCGGGGGAGCACAGATACGCAGTATTTT. It encodes CASSQDRGSTDTQYF. The chain combines TRBV4-2 with TRBJ2-3; TRBD2 is a possible D gene (6 bases). This CDR3 is built from 15 residues. Germline V gene lookup returns CDR1 LGHNA and CDR2 YNFKEQ. V lost 0 bases and J lost 0, with 7 bases in between.